Each of the 20 T cell receptor beta chains below was sequenced from the same sample in a study of T cell responses to AZD1222 COVID-19 vaccine. Assay used: immunoSEQ multiplex PCR; TCRdb lists only in-frame clones, some missing. The repertoire holds some 61,000 clones, 87% seen once, with approximately 15% in the top ten. The source material was peripheral blood, sampled on day 0 of AZD1222 vaccination. The receptor set was obtained from an adult in good health.

The count of this clone is one. The chain couples TRBV4-2 to TRBJ2-3, with a weak D call TRBD1 (5 bases). The V gene's germline CDR1 is LGHNA and CDR2 YNFKEQ. This CDR3 comprises 17 residues. V lost 4 bases, J lost 1 base, and 18 bases lay in between. CDR3 in amino acids: CASSPTPRADGTDTQYF. CDR3 coding DNA: TGTGCCAGCAGCCCGACCCCCAGGGCTGACGGCACAGATACGCAGTATTTT.

V and J are TRBV7-2 and TRBJ2-7, with TRBD2 as a possible D gene (7 bases). Germline V CDR1 and CDR2: SGHTA, FQGNSA. V was shortened by 5 bases and J by 2 bases, with 16 bases between the two germline ends. The CDR3 is 15 amino acids. The DNA of the CDR3 is TGTGCCAGCAGCCAGGGGAGCGGGATAACCTACGAGCAGTACTTC. This gives the protein CASSQGSGITYEQYF.

The chain carries TRBV28 and TRBJ1-6; the D gene is possibly TRBD1 (6 bases). CDR1 is MDHEN, CDR2 SYDVKM, per germline. This CDR3 has 15 residues. Trimming removed 6 bases from V and 3 bases from J, with 12 bases in between. The CDR3 sequence: CASRSMDSYNSPLHF. CDR3 nucleotides: TGTGCCAGCAGGAGTATGGACAGCTATAATTCACCCCTCCACTTT.

V usage is TRBV30 and J usage is TRBJ1-1, with D perhaps matching TRBD1 (6 bases). Germline values: CDR1 GTSNPN, CDR2 SVGIG (reference sequence). V was trimmed by 7 bases and J by 1 base, leaving 7 bases between them. There are 11 residues in the CDR3. Written as DNA, the CDR3 is TGTGCCTCGGACAGGAACACTGAAGCTTTCTTT. As protein: CASDRNTEAFF.

This CDR3 is CASSPTPPEVGLLAGGFDIQYF. CDR3 coding DNA: TGTGCCAGTAGTCCCACCCCGCCGGAGGTGGGCCTACTAGCGGGAGGGTTCGACATTCAGTACTTC. This chain links TRBV19 with TRBJ2-4; the match to TRBD2 covers 13 bases. Germline V gives CDR1 LNHDA, CDR2 SQIVND (reference sequence). The CDR3 runs 22 residues. V dropped 5 bases and J dropped 8; count of bases not matched to a gene: 27.

This clone was seen ten or more times. A read error likely explains this, since a far larger clone differs by one base. The chain combines TRBV12-3 or TRBV12-4 with TRBJ1-2; a weak D match, TRBD1 (6 bases). V gave up 8 bases and J gave up 8 bases, with 18 bases separating them. CDR3 length: 13 amino acids. This chain's CDR3 is CASGLGGARGYTF. CDR3 coding DNA: TGTGCCAGCGGCCTGGGGGGGGCGCGGGGCTACACCTTC.

On this clone: The identical CDR3 is also encoded by other nucleotide sequences in the sample. This chain connects TRBV6-4 to TRBJ2-3, with D tentatively TRBD2 (6 bases). CDR3 length equals 13 residues. V was shortened by 5 bases and J by 0 bases, with 6 bases between the two germline ends. CDR1 is MRHNA, CDR2 SNTAGT, per germline. For the CDR3, the DNA is TGTGCCAGCAGTAGCGGGAGCACAGATACGCAGTATTTT. Protein product: CASSSGSTDTQYF.

V and J are TRBV27 and TRBJ2-1, with D possibly TRBD2 on 6 matching bases. CDR3 length: 15 residues. Trimming shortened V by 2 bases and J by 3 bases, and 11 bases separated the two germline ends. CDR1 and CDR2 (germline): MNHEY, SMNVEV (reference sequence). CDR3 sequence: CASSLTWDFYNEQFF. The CDR3 coding sequence is TGTGCCAGCAGTTTAACCTGGGACTTCTACAATGAGCAGTTCTTC.

V usage is TRBV7-6 and J usage is TRBJ1-1, with D perhaps matching TRBD1 (6 bases). V was trimmed by 0 bases and J by 2 bases, leaving 13 bases between them. The CDR3 contains 16 residues. Per the germline V gene, CDR1 is SGHVS and CDR2 is FNYEAQ. Written as DNA, the CDR3 is TGTGCCAGCAGCTTAGCGCCGGCAGGGGTAAACACTGAAGCTTTCTTT. This sequence encodes CASSLAPAGVNTEAFF.

V gene TRBV4-2 combines with J gene TRBJ2-1; no clear D gene. V was pared by 5 bases and J by 2 bases, with 10 bases between. The CDR3 is 14 residues long. Germline CDR1 LGHNA, CDR2 YNFKEQ. The CDR3 here is CASSSGPTYNEQFF. DNA of the CDR3: TGTGCCAGCAGCAGTGGGCCCACCTACAATGAGCAGTTCTTC.

The rearrangement joins TRBV10-3 to TRBJ2-2; no clear D. The CDR3 loop spans 14 amino acids. The V gene lost 10 bases and the J gene lost 2 bases, with 14 bases spanning the gap. CDR1 is ENHRY and CDR2 is SYGVKD in the germline V gene. Here the CDR3 DNA reads TGTGCCAGCCGCCCCAATTTTAACACCGGGGAGCTGTTTTTT. Translation: CASRPNFNTGELFF.

The chain links TRBV12-3 or TRBV12-4 to TRBJ2-7, with D possibly being TRBD2 (5 bases). The V and J ends lost 9 bases and 3 bases respectively, with 15 bases between them. The CDR3 extends over 13 amino acids. The DNA for the CDR3 is TGTGCCAGTGGACGAATTGAGGGCTACGAGCAGTACTTC. Translating gives CASGRIEGYEQYF.

V gene TRBV7-9 combines with J gene TRBJ2-1; possibly TRBD2 for D (5 bases). The CDR3 is made up of 14 amino acids. The ends were cut back, 1 base at V and 7 bases at J, with 11 bases in the middle. Germline V gene data show CDR1 as SEHNR and CDR2 as FQNEAQ (reference sequence). DNA for the CDR3: TGTGCCAGCAGCTTAGGCGGGCTAGCAAATGAGCAGTTCTTC. This gives the protein CASSLGGLANEQFF. The full variable domain, completed using reference TRBV7-9 and TRBJ2-1, is DTGVSQNPRHKITKRGQNVTFRCDPISEHNRLYWYRQTLGQGPEFLTYFQNEAQLEKSRLLSDRFSAERPKGSFSTLEIQRTEQGDSAMYLCASSLGGLANEQFFGPGTRLTVL.

Only one count was recorded for this clone. The gene calls are TRBV19 and TRBJ2-1, with 10 bases matching TRBD2. Germline lookup yields CDR1 LNHDA and CDR2 SQIVND (reference sequence). The CDR3 is 16 amino acids. V lost 6 bases and J lost 2; bases outside the gene matches: 7. The CDR3 DNA sequence: TGTGCCAGTAGCACCGTAGCGGGAGGAACCTACAATGAGCAGTTCTTC. Encoded protein: CASSTVAGGTYNEQFF.

The chain uses TRBV11-2 and TRBJ1-2; 7 bases are a match to TRBD1. Germline V gene lookup returns CDR1 SGHAT and CDR2 FQNNGV. With 4 bases clipped from V and 7 bases from J, the junction kept 9 bases outside the gene matches. The length of the CDR3 is 14 residues. Here the CDR3 reads CASSSQQGWVGYTF. CDR3 bases: TGTGCCAGCAGCTCTCAACAGGGGTGGGTTGGCTACACCTTC.

This sequence joins TRBV19 and TRBJ1-1; D gene ambiguous. Germline CDR1 and CDR2: LNHDA and SQIVND (reference sequence). V was trimmed by 5 bases and J by 2 bases, leaving 9 bases between them. There are 13 residues in the CDR3. The chain's CDR3 is CASSAQSNTEAFF. The CDR3 DNA sequence: TGTGCCAGTAGTGCTCAATCTAACACTGAAGCTTTCTTT.

This chain connects TRBV5-6 to TRBJ1-5; D ambiguous. V was trimmed by 0 bases and J by 1 base, leaving 5 bases between them. The germline V gene has CDR1 SGHDT and CDR2 YYEEEE. CDR3 size: 14 residues. The CDR3 spells CASSLAGSNQPQHF. In DNA, the CDR3 is TGTGCCAGCAGCTTGGCGGGGAGCAATCAGCCCCAGCATTTT.

The rearrangement uses TRBV5-4 and TRBJ1-2, with D perhaps TRBD1 (5 bases). Germline-derived CDR1 and CDR2 are SGHNT and YYREEE (reference sequence). The V end lost 2 bases, the J end lost 4 bases, and 12 bases lay between the germline ends. This CDR3 spans 14 amino acids. The CDR3 region is CASSFEGLSYGYTF. CDR3 bases: TGTGCCAGCAGCTTCGAGGGACTGAGCTATGGCTACACCTTC.

This clone was detected ten times or more. CDR3 DNA: TGTGCCAGCAGTTTCTACAGGACGGGGACCTACGAGCAGTACTTC. Translated: CASSFYRTGTYEQYF. This chain joins TRBV27 and TRBJ2-7; D could derive from TRBD1 or TRBD2 (5 bases each). In germline, CDR1 is MNHEY, CDR2 SMNVEV (reference sequence). This CDR3 comprises 15 residues. V lost 3 bases and J 2 bases, leaving 14 bases between the germline ends.

The chain combines TRBV6-2 or TRBV6-3 with TRBJ2-7; a weak D match, TRBD1 (5 bases). V gave up 4 bases and J gave up 6 bases, with 13 bases separating them. This CDR3 has 13 residues. Germline loops: CDR1 MNHEY, CDR2 SVGEGT. CDR3 nucleotides: TGTGCCAGCAGTTTAGGGGCCGCTAGCGAGCAGTACTTC. Amino acid sequence: CASSLGAASEQYF.